This paragraph reports one T cell receptor (beta chain). With 3 bases removed from V and 6 bases from J, the gap between germline ends came to 8 bases. The CDR3 consists of 12 residues. Germline V gene lookup returns CDR1 KGHSH and CDR2 LQKENI. The data originate from a study of blood T cell repertoires in COVID-19. Across the study: There were acute and convalescent COVID-19 samples, and they came from the United States, Italy and Spain. PBMCs, B-cell-depleted T cells, or T cells provided the cDNA or gDNA that made up the material.

In the original workflow: The authors estimated nucleated cell counts from reference gene primer amplification. The protocol was immunoSEQ multiplex PCR, while the TCRdb copy is restricted to in-frame clones and leaves out a portion. The V and J calls and clone size were taken over from that table, and D and trimming were inferred from the DNA. This repertoire shows over 200,000 clones, 84% found once; its top ten account for less than 20%. This chain uses TRBV18 with TRBJ1-2; the D is unclear. The sequencing sample was made of peripheral blood. This sequence was found in a woman of 80 years or more with active or convalescent COVID-19. In DNA, the CDR3 is TGTGCCAGCTCACCCCAACTGGATGGCTACACCTTC. This encodes CASSPQLDGYTF.